Shown below are 16 T cell receptor beta chains from a single sample sequenced in a study of cytomegalovirus exposure and HLA in healthy donors. Clones were sequenced by immunoSEQ multiplex PCR, and TCRdb holds only the in-frame ones, with some missing. The sample shows about 190,000 clones, more than 80% of them seen only once. The sample was PBMCs. The source is a man younger than 35 in good health and CMV-seropositive.

The chain is built from TRBV5-1 and TRBJ2-1; 7 bases align to TRBD2. V lost 5 bases, J lost 0 bases, and 5 bases stayed unmatched. CDR1 SGHRS and CDR2 YFSETQ come from the germline V gene. CDR3 length: 15 amino acids. The CDR3 DNA reads as TGCGCCAGCAGGGAGGAGCGGGACTCCTACAATGAGCAGTTCTTC. Its protein product is CASREERDSYNEQFF.

This chain connects TRBV30 to TRBJ1-5; weak D call: TRBD1 (5 bases). Trimming removed 1 base from V and 7 bases from J, with 14 bases in between. CDR3 size: 14 residues. Germline CDR1 and CDR2: GTSNPN and SVGIG (reference sequence). The CDR3 nucleotides read TGTGCCTGGAGTGGGGGGGGACCGGGGCAGCCCCAGCATTTT. Translation: CAWSGGGPGQPQHF.

The chain couples TRBV7-2 to TRBJ2-7; the match to TRBD1 covers 10 bases. Germline values: CDR1 SGHTA, CDR2 FQGNSA. The CDR3 is 19 residues long. The V and J ends lost 1 base and 5 bases, in that order; junction bases with no gene match: 17. The CDR3 loop is CASSLGRDRGRLFLDEQYF. The CDR3 DNA sequence: TGTGCCAGCAGCTTAGGCCGTGACAGGGGGCGTTTATTCCTGGACGAGCAGTACTTC. The full variable domain, rest sourced from reference TRBV7-2 and TRBJ2-7, is GAGVSQSPSNKVTEKGKDVELRCDPISGHTALYWYRQSLGQGLEFLIYFQGNSAPDKSGLPSDRFSAERTGGSVSTLTIQRTQQEDSAVYLCASSLGRDRGRLFLDEQYFGPGTRLTVT.

V usage is TRBV7-3 and J usage is TRBJ2-1, with D possibly being TRBD2 (5 bases). Trimming stripped 5 bases from V and 2 bases from J, with 13 bases between. The CDR3 extends over 15 amino acids. In germline, CDR1 is SGHTA, CDR2 FQGTGA. CDR3 amino acids: CASSPTRRAYNEQFF. The CDR3 region has the DNA TGTGCCAGCAGCCCTACAAGGCGGGCCTACAATGAGCAGTTCTTC.

The rearrangement uses TRBV7-2 and TRBJ2-1; D uncertain. Trimming shortened V by 2 bases and J by 14 bases, and 10 bases separated the two germline ends. The CDR3 is 11 residues long. The germline V gene encodes CDR1 SGHTA and CDR2 FQGNSA. The CDR3 DNA is TGTGCCAGCAGCTTAAAAGTAGAAAAGTTCTTC. Translating it yields CASSLKVEKFF.

The CDR3 loop reads CASSGLAGGLFF. The CDR3, as DNA: TGTGCCAGCAGCGGACTAGCGGGAGGCCTGTTCTTC. The genes are TRBV7-3 and TRBJ2-1; 14 bases map to TRBD2. Trimming cost V 5 bases and J 15 bases; bases outside gene matches: 3. Germline V gives CDR1 SGHTA, CDR2 FQGTGA. There are 12 residues in the CDR3.

The V and J genes are TRBV5-6 and TRBJ2-5; 7 nucleotides line up with TRBD1. This CDR3 contains 13 residues. Trimming at V came to 2 bases and at J to 3 bases, leaving 1 base not matched to a gene. Germline loops: CDR1 SGHDT, CDR2 YYEEEE. The CDR3 is CASSFDREETQYF. The CDR3 nucleotides are TGTGCCAGCAGCTTTGACAGGGAAGAGACCCAGTACTTC. Variable domain in full (rest from reference TRBV5-6 and TRBJ2-5): DAGVTQSPTHLIKTRGQQVTLRCSPKSGHDTVSWYQQALGQGPQFIFQYYEEEERQRGNFPDRFSGHQFPNYSSELNVNALLLGDSALYLCASSFDREETQYFGPGTRLLVL.

This chain joins TRBV6-6 and TRBJ1-1; D gene ambiguous. V lost 4 bases and J lost 1, with 7 bases in between. The CDR3 has 13 amino acids. The V gene's germline CDR1 is MNHNY and CDR2 SVGAGI (reference sequence). CDR3 protein: CASSSRENTEAFF. The CDR3 bases are TGTGCCAGCAGTTCCCGGGAGAACACTGAAGCTTTCTTT.

The chain's CDR3 is CASSYKYRDNWFF. In nucleotides, the CDR3 is TGTGCCAGCAGCTACAAGTACCGGGACAATTGGTTCTTC. The gene calls are TRBV11-2 and TRBJ2-1; D perhaps matches TRBD1 (6 bases). V was pared by 4 bases and J by 15 bases, with 19 bases between. The CDR3 is 13 amino acids. In germline, CDR1 is SGHAT, CDR2 FQNNGV.

This clone was observed at least ten times. The sample contains more than one DNA sequence encoding this CDR3. The chain has TRBV4-2 and TRBJ2-7, with 8 bases fitting TRBD1. V trimming: 4 bases; J trimming: 5 bases; junction bases outside the gene matches: 13. Germline values: CDR1 LGHNA, CDR2 YNFKEQ. The CDR3 consists of 16 residues. CDR3 sequence: CASSPTAGQGSHEQYF. The CDR3 DNA follows: TGTGCCAGCAGCCCAACAGCAGGACAGGGTTCCCACGAGCAGTACTTC.

The chain links TRBV19 to TRBJ1-5; D gene unclear. The CDR3 contains 14 residues. Trimming took off 1 base at V and 1 base at J, with 5 bases between the two ends. Germline lookup yields CDR1 LNHDA and CDR2 SQIVND (reference sequence). CDR3 nucleotides: TGTGCCAGTAGTATAGGTCGGAGCAATCAGCCCCAGCATTTT. It codes for CASSIGRSNQPQHF. Combining the CDR3 with reference TRBV19 and TRBJ1-5 gives the whole variable domain DGGITQSPKYLFRKEGQNVTLSCEQNLNHDAMYWYRQDPGQGLRLIYYSQIVNDFQKGDIAEGYSVSREKKESFPLTVTSAQKNPTAFYLCASSIGRSNQPQHFGDGTRLSIL.

The chain is built from TRBV6-5 and TRBJ1-1; the match to TRBD1 covers 10 bases. Germline V gives CDR1 MNHEY, CDR2 SVGAGI. V lost 6 bases to trimming and J lost 5 bases; unmatched junction nucleotides: 9. The length of the CDR3 is 15 residues. CDR3 amino acids: CASRVGDRGVTEAFF. CDR3 sequence (DNA): TGTGCCAGCAGAGTAGGGGACAGGGGTGTTACTGAAGCTTTCTTT.

Only a few counts were recorded for this clone. Other nucleotide sequences in the sample specify the same CDR3. The rearrangement links TRBV28 to TRBJ1-2; perhaps TRBD1 as D (5 bases). Trimming removed 3 bases from V and 5 bases from J, with 7 bases in between. Germline CDR1 reads MDHEN; CDR2 reads SYDVKM. The CDR3 spans 12 residues. CDR3 sequence: CASSLGLYGYTF. As DNA, the CDR3 is TGTGCCAGCAGTTTGGGGCTGTATGGCTACACCTTC.

This chain joins TRBV5-8 and TRBJ1-1, with D hard to call. The CDR3 runs 14 residues. V lost 4 bases and J 1 base, leaving 11 bases between the germline ends. Germline CDR1 and CDR2: SGHTS and YDEGEE. CDR3 sequence (DNA): TGTGCCAGCAGCCCACGGTTCCAGAACACTGAAGCTTTCTTT. Amino acid sequence: CASSPRFQNTEAFF.

The chain links TRBV27 to TRBJ2-3, with D unresolved. The CDR3 totals 16 residues. In germline, CDR1 is MNHEY, CDR2 SMNVEV (reference sequence). V dropped 2 bases and J dropped 0 bases, with 12 bases sitting between them. The CDR3 here is CASSLQARASTDTQYF. DNA for the CDR3: TGTGCCAGCAGTTTACAAGCGCGTGCTAGCACAGATACGCAGTATTTT.

V and J are TRBV7-8 and TRBJ1-5; possible D gene TRBD1, 6 bases. The ends were cut back, 7 bases at V and 0 bases at J, with 7 bases in the middle. This CDR3 has 13 amino acids. CDR1 is SGHVS and CDR2 is FQNEAQ in the germline V gene. The CDR3 is CASTDSSNQPQHF. As DNA, the CDR3 is TGTGCCAGCACGGACAGTAGCAATCAGCCCCAGCATTTT.